These 18 T cell receptor beta chains were sequenced from one sample in a study of CD8 T cells in ankylosing spondylitis. TCRdb fed the 5' RACE reads into MiXCR, producing one record per CDR3 protein. This sample has fewer than 250,000 distinct CDR3 sequences, with 20% to 30% found just once. The specimen sequenced was blood, either unsorted or a sorted T cell fraction (not recorded which). These receptors originate from a male donor with ankylosing spondylitis or in good health (not recorded which).

This chain joins TRBV20-1 and TRBJ2-3; TRBD2 agrees at 8 bases. The CDR3 totals 15 residues. After removal of 7 bases from V and 4 bases from J, the junction contained 13 bases not matched to a gene. Germline V gene sequence: CDR1 DFQATT, CDR2 SNEGSKA (reference sequence). CDR3 loop: CSVSTSETKADTQYF. CDR3 DNA sequence: TGCAGTGTATCGACTAGCGAGACGAAGGCAGATACGCAGTATTTT.

In its sample, this clonotype was seen many times. The rearrangement links TRBV7-2 to TRBJ2-3, with D uncertain. The germline V gene has CDR1 SGHTA and CDR2 FQGNSA. The length of the CDR3 is 14 residues. Trimming left V 5 bases short and J 4 bases short, with 13 bases between. The CDR3 region is CASSTAFGSDTQYF. The CDR3 nucleotides read TGTGCCAGCAGCACCGCATTTGGCTCAGATACGCAGTATTTT.

This clonotype was observed a handful of times. This CDR3 reads CSAWTSGSTDTQYF. The CDR3 DNA is TGCAGTGCGTGGACTAGCGGGAGCACAGATACGCAGTATTTT. The chain carries TRBV20-1 and TRBJ2-3, with 11 bases that match TRBD2. The CDR3 totals 14 residues. V lost 6 bases to trimming and J lost 0 bases; unmatched junction nucleotides: 2. Per the germline V gene, CDR1 is DFQATT and CDR2 is SNEGSKA (reference sequence).

This clonotype came up many times. The chain employs TRBV4-1 and TRBJ2-1, with TRBD2 matching 8 bases. Germline-derived CDR1 and CDR2 are MGHRA and YSYEKL. Germline trimming cut 6 bases from V and 7 bases from J; bases unmatched to any gene: 11. The CDR3 loop spans 15 amino acids. This CDR3 is CASRRTSGSGNEQFF. The CDR3 nucleotides read TGCGCCAGCAGACGCACCAGCGGGAGTGGGAATGAGCAGTTCTTC.

The V gene is TRBV20-1, the J gene TRBJ2-1; D is unresolved. The CDR3 is 13 amino acids. Germline V CDR1 and CDR2: DFQATT, SNEGSKA (reference sequence). V dropped 6 bases and J dropped 8 bases, with 17 bases sitting between them. CDR3 coding DNA: TGCAGTGCAGGGCGGACCCAAGCTGATGAGCAGTTCTTC. Its translation: CSAGRTQADEQFF.

The chain has TRBV4-3 and TRBJ1-5, with 7 nucleotides matching TRBD1. CDR1 and CDR2 (germline): LGHNA, YSLEER. Unmatched junction bases numbered 2, after V lost 0 bases and J lost 9 bases. The CDR3 runs 13 residues. The DNA of the CDR3 is TGCGCCAGCAGCCAAGACAGGACAGGGCCCCAGCATTTT. Its protein is CASSQDRTGPQHF.

This clonotype was detected a few times. The J gene is TRBJ2-3, the V gene TRBV29-1; maybe TRBD1 (6 bases). The CDR3 extends over 15 amino acids. The V end lost 3 bases, the J end lost 5 bases, and 18 bases lay between the germline ends. CDR1 SQVTM and CDR2 ANQGSEA come from the germline V gene. The CDR3 protein is CSVDHLQGLGDTQYF. The CDR3 DNA reads as TGCAGCGTTGATCACCTCCAGGGGCTGGGAGATACGCAGTATTTT.

The rearrangement links TRBV29-1 to TRBJ2-3; TRBD2 matches at 10 bases. V gave up 6 bases and J gave up 4 bases; unmatched junction bases: 4. Germline CDR1 is SQVTM and CDR2 is ANQGSEA. The CDR3 contains 13 residues. The CDR3 nucleotides read TGCAGCGTCGGAGGGACTAGCGCAGATACGCAGTATTTT. As protein: CSVGGTSADTQYF.

At least ten counts were recorded for this clonotype. Here the CDR3 DNA reads TGTGCCAGCAGCCCCACGGGACTGGGCTCTGGAAACACCATATATTTT. It is translated as CASSPTGLGSGNTIYF. This chain links TRBV28 with TRBJ1-3, with D possibly matching TRBD1 (5 bases). CDR3 length: 16 amino acids. The ends were cut back, 6 bases at V and 0 bases at J, with 15 bases in the middle. CDR1 is MDHEN and CDR2 is SYDVKM in the germline V gene.

Ten or more counts support this clonotype. The chain employs TRBV5-1 and TRBJ2-7; TRBD2 aligns across 13 bases. V shed 0 bases and J 3 bases; nucleotides not matched to a gene: 3. The CDR3 totals 16 residues. Germline CDR1 reads SGHRS; CDR2 reads YFSETQ. CDR3 protein: CASSLAGTSGIYEQYF. The CDR3, as DNA: TGCGCCAGCAGCTTGGCCGGGACTAGCGGGATCTACGAGCAGTACTTC.

This clonotype was detected ten times or more. J is TRBJ1-2 and V is TRBV3-1, with 9 positions matching TRBD1. Germline lookup yields CDR1 LGHDT and CDR2 YNNKEL (reference sequence). This CDR3 spans 16 amino acids. The trim removed 0 bases at V and 7 bases at J, leaving 9 bases unmatched. CDR3 DNA: TGTGCCAGCAGCCAAGATGGCGGGACAGGGTGGTCTGGCTACACCTTC. Encoded protein: CASSQDGGTGWSGYTF.

This clonotype was observed at least ten times. The chain uses TRBV5-1 and TRBJ2-1, with 10 positions matching TRBD2. The V segment lost 3 bases and the J segment 0 bases; nucleotides outside the gene matches: 3. The germline V gene encodes CDR1 SGHRS and CDR2 YFSETQ. This CDR3 is built from 16 residues. The CDR3, as DNA: TGCGCCAGCAGCTCCTCTAGCGGGAGCTCCTACAATGAGCAGTTCTTC. Its protein product is CASSSSSGSSYNEQFF.

This clonotype was recorded many times. This chain links TRBV20-1 with TRBJ2-1, with 12 positions matching TRBD2. The V segment lost 1 base and the J segment 12 bases; nucleotides outside the gene matches: 10. Germline-derived CDR1 and CDR2 are DFQATT and SNEGSKA (reference sequence). This CDR3 contains 15 residues. The CDR3 here is CSARGLAGVYGGQFF. In DNA form, the CDR3 reads TGCAGTGCTAGAGGACTAGCGGGAGTGTATGGAGGGCAGTTCTTC.

This clonotype came up many times. The chain is built from TRBV12-3 or TRBV12-4 and TRBJ2-2; D unresolved. CDR3 size: 15 residues. V was shortened by 5 bases and J by 6 bases, with 16 bases between the two germline ends. CDR3 protein: CASSTYGPLAGELFF. CDR3 DNA: TGTGCCAGCAGTACCTACGGGCCGTTGGCCGGGGAGCTGTTTTTT.

This clonotype was recorded many times. This chain joins TRBV12-3 or TRBV12-4 and TRBJ2-7; perhaps TRBD1 as D (6 bases). The V gene lost 1 base and the J gene lost 6 bases, with 10 bases spanning the gap. CDR3 size: 13 residues. CDR3 amino acids: CASSLDSRGEQYF. The CDR3 coding sequence is TGTGCCAGCAGTTTAGATTCCAGGGGCGAGCAGTACTTC.

This clonotype was counted only a few times. This chain joins TRBV20-1 and TRBJ2-6; D is uncertain. Germline CDR1 is DFQATT and CDR2 is SNEGSKA (reference sequence). The V and J ends lost 0 bases and 2 bases respectively, with 5 bases between them. CDR3 length equals 14 residues. CDR3 protein: CSARDMAGANVLTF. In DNA, the CDR3 is TGCAGTGCTAGAGATATGGCTGGGGCCAACGTCCTGACTTTC.

The V and J genes are TRBV6-1 and TRBJ2-5; 8 bases are a match to TRBD1. V shed 6 bases and J 5 bases; nucleotides not matched to a gene: 14. Looked up from germline, CDR1 is MNHNS and CDR2 is SASEGT. The CDR3 covers 16 residues. CDR3 bases: TGTGCCAGCAGCGAAAGCCCCCCAGGGGGCGGGGAGACCCAGTACTTC. Protein sequence: CASSESPPGGGETQYF.

The J gene is TRBJ2-5, the V gene TRBV20-1; 9 nucleotides align to TRBD2. V was clipped by 3 bases and J by 3 bases; unmatched bases: 14. Germline assignment: CDR1 DFQATT and CDR2 SNEGSKA (reference sequence). The CDR3 covers 17 residues. CDR3 sequence: CSARVISGSKAEETQYF. The CDR3 nucleotides are TGCAGTGCTAGGGTAATTAGCGGGAGTAAGGCGGAAGAGACCCAGTACTTC.